This T cell receptor (beta chain) appears in the sequencing data of a study of blood T cell repertoires in COVID-19. V was clipped by 8 bases and J by 3 bases, with 10 bases between them. The V gene's germline CDR1 is MDHEN and CDR2 SYDVKM. The CDR3 runs to 12 residues. Individuals drawn from 24 US areas were about 18 to 89 years old. Cohort 3 donors counted as recovered after two negative PCRs, clearance, or resolved symptoms. Assay: immunoSEQ multiplex PCR; the TCRdb copy retains only in-frame clones and omits some. The repertoire has 200,000 to 250,000 clones, 87% of them found once; the top ten carry 10% to 11%.

The sample comprised PBMCs or T cells enriched from blood (not recorded which). The J gene is TRBJ1-2, the V gene TRBV28; D remains ambiguous. This clonotype originated in a man aged 25 to 40 who had recovered from COVID-19. CDR3 amino acids: CASAGDHYGYTF. The CDR3 DNA reads TGTGCCAGCGCGGGAGACCACTATGGCTACACCTTC.